What follows are 9 T cell receptor beta chains derived from one specimen sequenced in a study of T cell changes during pregnancy in multiple sclerosis. This table comes from immunoSEQ multiplex PCR, and its TCRdb copy is limited to in-frame clones, with some not included. The sample lists roughly 64,000 clones; about nine tenths were seen once. Sequencing used peripheral blood, obtained in the second trimester of pregnancy. Receptor source: a female donor with multiple sclerosis, enrolled in a pregnancy study.

The chain has TRBV7-8 and TRBJ1-5, with 9 bases lining up with TRBD1. CDR3 size: 16 residues. Per the germline V gene, CDR1 is SGHVS and CDR2 is FQNEAQ. With 0 bases clipped from V and 7 bases from J, the junction kept 7 bases outside the gene matches. As DNA, the CDR3 is TGTGCCAGCAGCTTAGCCAGGACAGGGGAATGGCAGCCCCAGCATTTT. Translation: CASSLARTGEWQPQHF. Supplemented by reference TRBV7-8 and TRBJ1-5, the full variable domain reads GAGVSQSPRYKVAKRGQDVALRCDPISGHVSLFWYQQALGQGPEFLTYFQNEAQLDKSGLPSDRFFAERPEGSVSTLKIQRTQQEDSAVYLCASSLARTGEWQPQHFGDGTRLSIL.

This rearrangement joins TRBV5-6 to TRBJ2-2; TRBD2 matches at 11 bases. The junction had 4 bases not matched to a gene; V was cut back by 4 bases and J by 2 bases. Germline V gene lookup returns CDR1 SGHDT and CDR2 YYEEEE. The CDR3 is made up of 16 amino acids. CDR3 nucleotides: TGTGCCAGCAGCACCGGACTAGCGGGTAACACCGGGGAGCTGTTTTTT. It encodes CASSTGLAGNTGELFF. The full variable domain, its missing parts supplied by reference TRBV5-6 and TRBJ2-2, is DAGVTQSPTHLIKTRGQQVTLRCSPKSGHDTVSWYQQALGQGPQFIFQYYEEEERQRGNFPDRFSGHQFPNYSSELNVNALLLGDSALYLCASSTGLAGNTGELFFGEGSRLTVL.

V and J are TRBV5-1 and TRBJ2-4; possibly TRBD2 for D (5 bases). Trimming stripped 0 bases from V and 6 bases from J, with 16 bases between. The length of the CDR3 is 16 residues. Germline-derived CDR1 and CDR2 are SGHRS and YFSETQ. This chain's CDR3 is CASSLGAEGGRNIQYF. The DNA for the CDR3 is TGCGCCAGCAGCTTGGGAGCAGAGGGCGGGCGAAACATTCAGTACTTC.

The chain employs TRBV6-5 and TRBJ1-3, with D hard to call. Germline V gene data show CDR1 as MNHEY and CDR2 as SVGAGI. Trimming removed 2 bases from V and 1 base from J, with 12 bases in between. This CDR3 contains 16 residues. In nucleotides, the CDR3 is TGTGCCAGCAGTTACGGTCCTGGCGGGTCTGGAAACACCATATATTTT. It translates to CASSYGPGGSGNTIYF.

The chain recombines TRBV6-5 with TRBJ2-5; unclear D gene. This CDR3 region has 13 residues. The V gene's germline CDR1 is MNHEY and CDR2 SVGAGI. Trimming left V 7 bases short and J 5 bases short, with 14 bases between. CDR3 in amino acids: CASTPPGQETQYF. Written as DNA, the CDR3 is TGTGCCAGCACCCCCCCGGGTCAGGAGACCCAGTACTTC.

The chain links TRBV7-9 to TRBJ2-1; 8 nucleotides align to TRBD1. V lost 3 bases to trimming and J lost 4 bases; unmatched junction nucleotides: 2. This CDR3 region has 14 residues. Per the germline V gene, CDR1 is SEHNR and CDR2 is FQNEAQ (reference sequence). Written as DNA, the CDR3 is TGTGCCAGCAGCTTTAGGACAGGGTACAATGAGCAGTTCTTC. Encoded protein: CASSFRTGYNEQFF.

The J gene is TRBJ1-6, the V gene TRBV25-1; TRBD1 matches 8 bases. Per the germline V gene, CDR1 is MGHDK and CDR2 is SYGVNS. The CDR3 length is 15 residues. J lost 10 bases, V lost 4 bases, and 9 bases had no gene match. CDR3 DNA sequence: TGTGCCAGCAGTGTCGGACAGGGAGGGGGATCACCCCTCCACTTT. Translated, it gives CASSVGQGGGSPLHF.

The chain carries TRBV9 and TRBJ1-2; D is possibly TRBD1 (5 bases). Germline CDR1 reads SGDLS; CDR2 reads YYNGEE. Deletions cut 5 bases from V and 1 base from J, with 12 bases between. The CDR3 sequence is 14 residues long. The DNA for the CDR3 is TGTGCCAGCAGGTCAGGTGACAGTAACTATGGCTACACCTTC. Its protein product is CASRSGDSNYGYTF.

This sequence joins TRBV5-1 and TRBJ1-4; 8 nucleotides align to TRBD1. The trim removed 5 bases at V and 8 bases at J, leaving 8 bases unmatched. This CDR3 comprises 14 residues. The germline CDR1 and CDR2 sequences are SGHRS and YFSETQ. CDR3 DNA sequence: TGCGCCAGCAGGCCGGGACAGGTTTACGAAAAACTGTTTTTT. It yields the protein CASRPGQVYEKLFF.